The clone carrying this T cell receptor beta chain was counted ten times or more. As yet, its antigen is unknown. The CDR3 contains 11 residues. Germline V lookup: CDR1 MNHEY, CDR2 SMNVEV (reference sequence). With 2 bases removed from V and 10 bases from J, the gap between germline ends came to 7 bases. The data were obtained in a study of blood T cells in healthy people across ages. About the study: T cells yielded about one barcoded beta molecule per two cells through template switching.

Sample-barcoded 5' priming and a J-beta primer mix drove a second PCR of roughly 6 to 12 cycles. Each CDR3 protein is one row after TCRdb ran MiXCR on the 5' RACE reads. The sample lists roughly 1,700,000 distinct CDR3 sequences, about 30% occurring once. Overall study results and limits: It was held that the diversity estimates obtained from one million T cells were underestimates. PBMCs went unsorted, and a conclusive naive versus antigen-experienced comparison was therefore prevented.

Caucasian individuals from Russia who were healthy and aged roughly 6 to 90 acted as donors. The sample comprised blood. The clonotype was recovered from a woman in her 30s in good health. The chain uses TRBV27 and TRBJ2-3; D is unclear. The CDR3 protein is CASSLVAPQYF. The DNA of the CDR3 is TGTGCCAGCAGTTTAGTCGCTCCGCAGTATTTT.